This T cell receptor (beta chain) comes out of a study of blood T cell repertoires in COVID-19. CDR1 and CDR2 (germline): SGHAT, FQNNGV. V shed 5 bases, J shed 6 bases, and the junction held 19 bases outside the gene matches. The CDR3 contains 18 residues. The protocol was immunoSEQ multiplex PCR, while the TCRdb copy is restricted to in-frame clones and leaves out a portion. In the table there are around 63,000 clones, more than 70% of which are singletons. This clonotype originated in a man between 60 and 75 years old with acute or convalescent COVID-19. V is TRBV11-2 and J is TRBJ2-3; 8 nucleotides agree with TRBD2. Sequenced: peripheral blood. The CDR3 loop reads CASSLPDGGVSRGDTQYF. The CDR3 DNA follows: TGTGCCAGCAGCCTCCCCGACGGGGGGGTATCCCGCGGCGATACGCAGTATTTT.